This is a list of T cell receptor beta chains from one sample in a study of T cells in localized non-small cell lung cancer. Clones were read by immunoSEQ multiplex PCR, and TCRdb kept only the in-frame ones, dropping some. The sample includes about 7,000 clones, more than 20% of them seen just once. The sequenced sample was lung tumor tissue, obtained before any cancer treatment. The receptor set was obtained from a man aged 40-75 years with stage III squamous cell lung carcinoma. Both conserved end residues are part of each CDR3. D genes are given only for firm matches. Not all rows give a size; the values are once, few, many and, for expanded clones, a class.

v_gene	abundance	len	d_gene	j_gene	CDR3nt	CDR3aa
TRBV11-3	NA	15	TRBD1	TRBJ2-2	TGTGCCAGCAGCGGGACAGGGGCGAGAGTCGGGGAGCTGTTTTTT	CASSGTGARVGELFF
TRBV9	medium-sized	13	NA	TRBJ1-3	TGTGCCAGCAGCCGTCTCTCTGGAAACACCATATATTTT	CASSRLSGNTIYF
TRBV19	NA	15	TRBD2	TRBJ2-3	TGTGCCAGTAGTATTAGCGGGAGGCCCGCAGATACGCAGTATTTT	CASSISGRPADTQYF
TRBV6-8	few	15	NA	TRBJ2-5	TGTGCCAGCAGTTACCCACGAGGGAGTCAAGAGACCCAGTACTTC	CASSYPRGSQETQYF
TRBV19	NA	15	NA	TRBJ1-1	TGTGCCAGTAGTAGGGCGGGGCGACTAGGGACTGAAGCTTTCTTT	CASSRAGRLGTEAFF
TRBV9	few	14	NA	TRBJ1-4	TGTGCCAGCAGCTACGATTCAGTAAATGAAAAACTGTTTTTT	CASSYDSVNEKLFF
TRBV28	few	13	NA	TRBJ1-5	TGTGCCAGCAGTTGGGGGGCCAATCAGCCCCAGCATTTT	CASSWGANQPQHF
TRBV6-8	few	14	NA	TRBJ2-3	TGTGCCAGCAGTCCCGAGAGCCGCACAGATACGCAGTATTTT	CASSPESRTDTQYF
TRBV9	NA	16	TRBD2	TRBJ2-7	TGTGCCAGCAGCGCGGGGACTAGCGGGAGCTCCTACGAGCAGTACTTC	CASSAGTSGSSYEQYF
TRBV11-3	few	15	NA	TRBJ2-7	TGTGCCAGCAGCTCTCGACTAGAGAGCTCCTACGAGCAGTACTTC	CASSSRLESSYEQYF
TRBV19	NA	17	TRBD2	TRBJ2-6	TGTGCCAGTAGTATAGCCTCGGGAGGGTTCGGGGCCAACGTCCTGACTTTC	CASSIASGGFGANVLTF
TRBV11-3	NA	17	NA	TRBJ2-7	TGTGCCAGCAGCTTAGACGTACTCCAACCCCAGGGCTACGAGCAGTACTTC	CASSLDVLQPQGYEQYF
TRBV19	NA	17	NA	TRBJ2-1	TGTGCCAGTAGTTCCCACCCTTTGAATACCGCCTACAATGAGCAGTTCTTC	CASSSHPLNTAYNEQFF
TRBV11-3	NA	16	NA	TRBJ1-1	TGTGCCAGCAGCTTGGGGGTCGGGTCTTTGAACACTGAAGCTTTCTTT	CASSLGVGSLNTEAFF
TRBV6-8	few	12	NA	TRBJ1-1	TGTGCCAGCAGCCAGGGTCGCACTGAAGCTTTCTTT	CASSQGRTEAFF
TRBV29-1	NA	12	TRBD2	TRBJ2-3	TGCAGCGTTGAACCGGGGGGAGATACGCAGTATTTT	CSVEPGGDTQYF
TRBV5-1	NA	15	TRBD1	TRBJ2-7	TGCGCCAGCAGCTTGGATCCAGGGGGCATGGGCGAGCAGTACTTC	CASSLDPGGMGEQYF
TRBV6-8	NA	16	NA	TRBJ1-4	TGTGCCAGCAGTCTTACTAGTTGGGGTGGTAACGAAAAACTGTTTTTT	CASSLTSWGGNEKLFF
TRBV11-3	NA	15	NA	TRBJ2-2	TGTGCCAGCAGCCCGAGGGGTCAGGAGACCGGGGAGCTGTTTTTT	CASSPRGQETGELFF
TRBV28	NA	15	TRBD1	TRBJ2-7	TGTGCCAGCAGTCTCGGGACAGGGTTGTCCTACGAGCAGTGCTTC	CASSLGTGLSYEQCF
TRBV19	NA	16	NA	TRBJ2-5	TGTGCCAGTAGTATTGATCTGGGGCAGCGATCGGAGACCCAGTACTTC	CASSIDLGQRSETQYF
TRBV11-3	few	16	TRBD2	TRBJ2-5	TGTGCCAGCAGCTCGCCGACTAGCGGGAGAGGGGAGACCCAGTACTTC	CASSSPTSGRGETQYF
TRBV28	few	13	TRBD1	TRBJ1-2	TGTGCCAGCAGTTTGAGGAGGGGGCGAGGCTACACCTTC	CASSLRRGRGYTF
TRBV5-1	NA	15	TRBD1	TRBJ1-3	TGCGCCAGCAGCCCGACAGGGGCCTCTGGAAACACCATATATTTT	CASSPTGASGNTIYF
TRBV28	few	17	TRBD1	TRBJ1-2	TGTGCCAGCAGTTCCCCCGCCAGGGACAGAGCTAACTATGGCTACACCTTC	CASSSPARDRANYGYTF
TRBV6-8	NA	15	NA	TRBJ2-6	TGTGCCAGCAGGGAGGACTTCTCTGGGGCCAACGTCCTGACTTTC	CASREDFSGANVLTF
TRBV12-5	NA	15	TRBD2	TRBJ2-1	TGTGCCAGCGGAAATGGGGGGGGTACGTACGGTGAGCAGTTCTTC	CASGNGGGTYGEQFF
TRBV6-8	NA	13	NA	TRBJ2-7	TGTGCCAGCAGTTGGGCCCGGTTGGCCGAGCAGTACTTC	CASSWARLAEQYF
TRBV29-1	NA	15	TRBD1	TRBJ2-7	TGCAGCGTTGAGGACAGTCAGGGGGCCGCCTACGAGCAGTACTTC	CSVEDSQGAAYEQYF
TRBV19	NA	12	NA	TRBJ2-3	TGTGCCAGTAGTACGGGGACAGATACGCAGTATTTT	CASSTGTDTQYF
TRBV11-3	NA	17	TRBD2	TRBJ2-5	TGTGCCAGCAGCGGGGTGGTTACTAGCGGGTCCCAAGAGACCCAGTACTTC	CASSGVVTSGSQETQYF
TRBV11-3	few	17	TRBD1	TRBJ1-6	TGTGCCAGCAGCTCGGGACAGCGAAGCTCCTATAATTCACCCCTCCACTTT	CASSSGQRSSYNSPLHF
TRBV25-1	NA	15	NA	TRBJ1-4	TGTGCCAGCAGTGAGGGACGGGTGACTAATGAAAAACTGTTTTTT	CASSEGRVTNEKLFF
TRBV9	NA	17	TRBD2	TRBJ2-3	TGTGCCAGCAGCGTAGCTGGACTAGCGGGAGGTGCAGATACGCAGTATTTT	CASSVAGLAGGADTQYF
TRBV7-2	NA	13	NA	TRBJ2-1	TGTGCCAGCAGCTCCCACTCGGCGTACGAGCAGTTCTTC	CASSSHSAYEQFF
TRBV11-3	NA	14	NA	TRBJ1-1	TGTGCCAGCAGCGCGCAGGGAAGCGGCACTGAAGCTTTCTTT	CASSAQGSGTEAFF
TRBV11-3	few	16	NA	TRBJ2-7	TGTGCCAGCAGCTTACCTGACGGGGTAATATCCTACGAGCAGTACTTC	CASSLPDGVISYEQYF
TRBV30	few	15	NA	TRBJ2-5	TGTGCCTGGAGTCCCCAGGCGGGAAGTCAAGAGACCCAGTACTTC	CAWSPQAGSQETQYF
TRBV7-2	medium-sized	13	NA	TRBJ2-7	TGTGCCAGCAGCCCGACTGAAGCCTACGAGCAGTACTTC	CASSPTEAYEQYF
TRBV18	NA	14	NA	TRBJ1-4	TGTGCCAGCTCTCACAGGGCTAATAATGAAAAACTGTTTTTT	CASSHRANNEKLFF
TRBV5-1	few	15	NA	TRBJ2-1	TGCGCCAGCAGCTTGGAGGGCAGTTCCTACAATGAGCAGTTCTTC	CASSLEGSSYNEQFF
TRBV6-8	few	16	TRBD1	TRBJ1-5	TGTGCCAGCAGTTACCTGACAGGGGGCATGAGACAGCCCCAGCATTTT	CASSYLTGGMRQPQHF
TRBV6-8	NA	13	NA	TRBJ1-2	TGTGCCAGCAGCAGAGACAGGAACTATGGCTACACCTTC	CASSRDRNYGYTF
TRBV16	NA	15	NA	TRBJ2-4	TGTGCCAGCAGCCCACGGGCACTAGCCAAAAACATTCAGTACTTC	CASSPRALAKNIQYF
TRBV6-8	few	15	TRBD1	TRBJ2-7	TGTGCCAGCAGTGCCCCGGACAGGGGGCCGGGCGAGCAGTACTTC	CASSAPDRGPGEQYF
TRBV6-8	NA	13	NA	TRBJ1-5	TGTGCCAGCAGTTATCAGAGGCAGGGGCCCCAGCATTTT	CASSYQRQGPQHF